Below, one T cell receptor (beta chain) is given with its context. Its antigen is unknown. V lost 4 bases and J lost 3, with 12 bases in between. CDR1 is SGDLS, CDR2 YYNGEE, per germline. This CDR3 is 14 amino acids long. This sample was taken from a study of cytomegalovirus exposure and HLA in healthy donors. Study conclusions and caveats: Compared with the roughly 730-donor mean, an Asian-associated ancestry cluster reportedly had fewer N-insertions, according to a later analysis. According to the study, 150 to 200 TCR beta chains were cytomegalovirus-associated.

Use of 60 Vbeta and 13 Jbeta primers characterized the PCR. Original processing notes: Unique TCR beta chains totaled some 80 million in a later count, with around 12 million of them shared. This table comes from immunoSEQ multiplex PCR, and its TCRdb copy is limited to in-frame clones, with some not included. The V and J calls and clone size are taken from that table; D and trimming were inferred from the DNA. The table includes 200,000 to 250,000 clones, more than 65% detected once. This chain uses TRBV9 with TRBJ2-3; a possible D gene is TRBD2 (5 bases). This receptor was taken from a woman between 25 and 40 years old in good health and CMV-seronegative. The sequencing input was PBMCs. The CDR3 region has the DNA TGTGCCAGCAGCCACGAGAGGGTAACAGATACGCAGTATTTT. As protein: CASSHERVTDTQYF.